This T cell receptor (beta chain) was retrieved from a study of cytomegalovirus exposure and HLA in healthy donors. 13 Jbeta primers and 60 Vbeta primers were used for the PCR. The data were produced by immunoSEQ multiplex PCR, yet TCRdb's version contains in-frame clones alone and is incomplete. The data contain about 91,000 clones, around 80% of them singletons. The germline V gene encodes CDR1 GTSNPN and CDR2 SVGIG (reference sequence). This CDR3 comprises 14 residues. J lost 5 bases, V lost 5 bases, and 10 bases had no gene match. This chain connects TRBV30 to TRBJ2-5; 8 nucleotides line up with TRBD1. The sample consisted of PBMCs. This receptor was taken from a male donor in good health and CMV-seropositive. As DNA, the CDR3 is TGTGCCTGGCGTTATGGGACAGGTCAGGAGACCCAGTACTTC. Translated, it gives CAWRYGTGQETQYF.